The rows below give T cell receptor beta chains drawn from one sample of a study of T-cell reconstitution after alpha-beta-depleted transplantation in children. TCRdb recomputed calls from the PCR reads with MiXCR, one row per CDR3 protein. The sample lists about 500,000 distinct CDR3 sequences, 32% occurring once. The sequencing used PBMCs from the stem cell graft donor, collected from the stem cell graft. These receptors were obtained from a human donor who donated a stem cell graft to a child with aplastic anemia. Both conserved end residues are part of each CDR3. The D gene is left open where the match is weak. Clone size is shown for a subset of rows, as once, few, many or a class of expanded clone.

size,D,J,V,DNA,CDR3
once,TRBD2,TRBJ2-1,TRBV14,TGTGCCAGCAGCCAATTTAGCGGGGGGTACAATGAGCAGTTCTTC,CASSQFSGGYNEQFF
.,.,TRBJ1-1,TRBV12-3/TRBV12-4,TGTGCCAGCCTTCCCGTGGGGGTGAACACTGAAGCTTTCTTT,CASLPVGVNTEAFF
.,.,TRBJ2-5,TRBV6-5,TGTGCCAGCCGATACCACCGGGCTGGACAGCCCCAAGAGACCCAGTACTTC,CASRYHRAGQPQETQYF
few,.,TRBJ1-1,TRBV6-2/TRBV6-3,TGTGCCAGCAGTTACTCGATGGGGCAGCCAATTCGGACTGAAGCTTTCTTT,CASSYSMGQPIRTEAFF
few,TRBD1,TRBJ2-7,TRBV14,TGTGCCAGCAGCCCATCCCGGGACAGGGCATATCTCGAGCAGTACTTC,CASSPSRDRAYLEQYF
.,.,TRBJ2-6,TRBV12-3/TRBV12-4,TGTGCCAGCAGTCCGAACGGACAGCTCTCTGGGGCCAACGTCCTGACTTTC,CASSPNGQLSGANVLTF
few,.,TRBJ1-2,TRBV6-6,TGTGCCAGCAGGCCATGGACTCTAGGAGGCTACACCTTC,CASRPWTLGGYTF
.,.,TRBJ2-1,TRBV6-2/TRBV6-3,TGTGCCAGCAGTTTTTTGGGGATCTACAATGAGCAGTTCTTC,CASSFLGIYNEQFF
few,.,TRBJ1-5,TRBV10-1,TGCGCCAGCAGTGCCTCGTGTGGGCGCTGGAATCAGCCCCAGCATTTT,CASSASCGRWNQPQHF
.,.,TRBJ2-5,TRBV5-1,TGCGCCAGCAGCCCGCCTGTTGCCGGGAGCCTGGAGACCCAGTACTTC,CASSPPVAGSLETQYF
few,TRBD1,TRBJ1-4,TRBV6-1,TGTGCCAGCAGTCCCCAGGGGGGAGAAAAACTGTTTTTT,CASSPQGGEKLFF
.,.,TRBJ2-7,TRBV12-3/TRBV12-4,TGTGCCAGCAGCTCACGGCGTGGGAACGAGCAGTACTTC,CASSSRRGNEQYF
.,.,TRBJ2-3,TRBV28,TGTGCCAGCAGTGCACTTTACTCCCCCCTCGGGACGAAAAAGCACGCAGATACGCAGTATTTT,CASSALYSPLGTKKHADTQYF
.,.,TRBJ2-7,TRBV12-3/TRBV12-4,TGTGCCAGCAGGGTGGGCTCCTACGAGCAGTACTTC,CASRVGSYEQYF
.,TRBD1,TRBJ1-2,TRBV15,TGTGCCACCAGCAGAGACGAGGGGGCGACTGGCTACACCTTC,CATSRDEGATGYTF
.,.,TRBJ1-5,TRBV6-2/TRBV6-3,TGTGCCAGCAGTCCCTTCTCCAGCAATCAGCCCCAGCATTTT,CASSPFSSNQPQHF
.,TRBD2,TRBJ2-1,TRBV10-3,TGTGCCATCAGTGGTGGGACTAGCGGGAGAAATGAGCAGTTCTTC,CAISGGTSGRNEQFF
.,.,TRBJ2-7,TRBV29-1,TGCAGCGTTTGGACGGGCAGCTCCTACGAGCAGTACTTC,CSVWTGSSYEQYF
.,.,TRBJ1-1,TRBV5-1,TGCGCCAGCAGCGGAACCTCACAAAGGGGCACTGAAGCTTTCTTT,CASSGTSQRGTEAFF
once,TRBD1,TRBJ2-1,TRBV7-9,TGTGCCAGCAGCTCAAAGGGACAGGGAAGCCGCCATGAGCAGTTCTTC,CASSSKGQGSRHEQFF
.,.,TRBJ2-1,TRBV4-2,TGTGCCAGCAGCCAAGATGGGGACAATGAGCAGTTCTTC,CASSQDGDNEQFF
.,.,TRBJ1-5,TRBV5-1,TGCGCCAGCAGTGACGGGGAAGGCAATCAGCCCCAGCATTTT,CASSDGEGNQPQHF
.,TRBD2,TRBJ2-4,TRBV28,TGTGCCTCCGCCCCTAGCGGGAGTGGTGGGAACATTCAGTACTTC,CASAPSGSGGNIQYF
.,TRBD2,TRBJ2-2,TRBV29-1,TGCAGCGTTGAAAATAGCGGGAGTGGCTACACCGGGGAGCTGTTTTTT,CSVENSGSGYTGELFF
few,.,TRBJ1-4,TRBV28,TGTGCCAGCAGTCCTTTTAATGAAAAACTGTTTTTT,CASSPFNEKLFF
.,TRBD2,TRBJ2-5,TRBV28,TGTGCCAGCAGCTTTAGCGGGAGAGGGGGCCAAGAGACCCAGTACTTC,CASSFSGRGGQETQYF
.,TRBD2,TRBJ2-2,TRBV20-1,TGCAGTGCTAGCCCCAGGACTAGCGTCACCGGGGAGCTGTTTTTT,CSASPRTSVTGELFF
.,.,TRBJ1-3,TRBV6-1,TGTGCCAGCAAACATCTCGTAATCTCTGGAAACACCATATATTTT,CASKHLVISGNTIYF
.,TRBD1,TRBJ2-5,TRBV6-1,TGTGCCAGCAGGGACAGGACGAAAGAGACCCAGTACTTC,CASRDRTKETQYF
many,.,TRBJ1-1,TRBV6-2/TRBV6-3,TGTGCCAGCAGTTTACATCTCGACAGGATGAACACTGAAGCTTTCTTT,CASSLHLDRMNTEAFF
.,.,TRBJ2-3,TRBV15,TGTGCCACCAGCGTGACAGTCGCCTCCTTTCAGTATTTT,CATSVTVASFQYF
few,TRBD2,TRBJ2-2,TRBV12-3/TRBV12-4,TGTGCCAGCAGTGTAGCGGGAGGGACTTCGGGGGAGCTGTTTTTT,CASSVAGGTSGELFF
.,.,TRBJ2-5,TRBV12-3/TRBV12-4,TGTGCCAGCAGCCGTTCTCCGGGGGAGGAGACCCAGTACTTC,CASSRSPGEETQYF
.,.,TRBJ2-1,TRBV6-2/TRBV6-3,TGTGCCAGCAGCTACCTGGGGGATGAGCAGTTCTTC,CASSYLGDEQFF
.,.,TRBJ2-7,TRBV6-5,TGTGCCAGCAGTTCCGACCCCTTTATGGACGAGCAGTACTTC,CASSSDPFMDEQYF
many,.,TRBJ2-7,TRBV7-6,TGTGCCAGCAGCTTAGAAGCCCAGAGCTCCTACGAGCAGTACTTC,CASSLEAQSSYEQYF
.,.,TRBJ2-5,TRBV29-1,TGCAGCGTTGTGAATCGGCCTCCCCAAGAGACCCAGTACTTC,CSVVNRPPQETQYF
few,.,TRBJ2-5,TRBV29-1,TGCAGCGTTGTACGGCCTATGAAAGAGACCCAGTACTTC,CSVVRPMKETQYF
few,.,TRBJ1-1,TRBV29-1,TGCAGCGTTCGAAACACTGAAGCTTTCTTT,CSVRNTEAFF
few,.,TRBJ2-5,TRBV20-1,TGCAGTGCTACCCGGAGGGGCCGGGAACGGACCCAGTACTTC,CSATRRGRERTQYF
many,.,TRBJ2-5,TRBV21-1,TGTGCCAGCAGCAAAGGCGAGGCCGGGAATATACAAGAGACCCAGTACTTC,CASSKGEAGNIQETQYF
.,.,TRBJ1-5,TRBV9,TGTGCCAGCAGCGTAGAGGCAGTTGTAGATCAGCCCCAGCATTTT,CASSVEAVVDQPQHF
.,.,TRBJ1-5,TRBV19,TGTGCCAGTAGTATACCTTTTCCGGCAGCATACAATCAGCCCCAGCATTTT,CASSIPFPAAYNQPQHF
few,TRBD1,TRBJ1-5,TRBV20-1,TGCAGTGTGGCACAGGGGAGATATCAGCCCCAGCATTTT,CSVAQGRYQPQHF
few,.,TRBJ2-1,TRBV29-1,TGCAGCGTTGTGGGCGGGCTGTACAATGAGCAGTTCTTC,CSVVGGLYNEQFF
.,TRBD2,TRBJ2-1,TRBV9,TGTGCCAGCAGCGTAGCAGGTCCAGCGGGACCCTACAATGAGCAGTTCTTC,CASSVAGPAGPYNEQFF
few,.,TRBJ2-6,TRBV13,TGTGCCAGCAGCTTACTGCCAGGAACCCACTCTGGGGCCAACGTCCTGACTTTC,CASSLLPGTHSGANVLTF
once,.,TRBJ2-5,TRBV7-6,TGTGCCAGCAGCTGGGAGGCGACCCAGTACTTC,CASSWEATQYF
few,.,TRBJ2-1,TRBV3-1,TGTGCCAGCAGCCAAGGCAGGAATACTAGGGTTTACAATGAGCAGTTCTTC,CASSQGRNTRVYNEQFF